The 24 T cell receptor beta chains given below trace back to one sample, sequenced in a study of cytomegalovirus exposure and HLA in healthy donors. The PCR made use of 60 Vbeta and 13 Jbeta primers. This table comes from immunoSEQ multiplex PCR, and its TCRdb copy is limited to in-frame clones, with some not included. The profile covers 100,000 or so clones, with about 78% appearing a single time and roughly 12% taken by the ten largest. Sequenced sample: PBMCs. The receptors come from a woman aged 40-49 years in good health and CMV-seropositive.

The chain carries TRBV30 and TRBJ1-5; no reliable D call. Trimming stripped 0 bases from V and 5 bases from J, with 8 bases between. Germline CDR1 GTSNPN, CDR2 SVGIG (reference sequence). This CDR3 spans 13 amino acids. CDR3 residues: CAWSVRDDQPQHF. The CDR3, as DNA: TGTGCCTGGAGTGTACGGGATGATCAGCCCCAGCATTTT. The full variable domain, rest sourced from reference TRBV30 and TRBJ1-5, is SQTIHQWPATLVQPVGSPLSLECTVEGTSNPNLYWYRQAAGRGLQLLFYSVGIGQISSEVPQNLSASRPQDRQFILSSKKLLLSDSGFYLCAWSVRDDQPQHFGDGTRLSIL.

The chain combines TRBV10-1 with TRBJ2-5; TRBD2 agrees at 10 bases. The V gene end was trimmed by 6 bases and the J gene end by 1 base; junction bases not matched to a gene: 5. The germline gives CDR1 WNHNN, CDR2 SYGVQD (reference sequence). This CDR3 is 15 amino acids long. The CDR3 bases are TGCGCCAGCAGCCTAGCGGGGGCCGCCCAAGAGACCCAGTACTTC. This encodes CASSLAGAAQETQYF.

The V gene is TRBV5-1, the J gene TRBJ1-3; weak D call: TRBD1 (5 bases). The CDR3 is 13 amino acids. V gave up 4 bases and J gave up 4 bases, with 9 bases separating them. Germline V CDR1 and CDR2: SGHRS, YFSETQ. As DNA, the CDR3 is TGCGCCAGCAGCGAGCGGGACGGAAACACCATATATTTT. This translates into CASSERDGNTIYF.

The chain's CDR3 is CASGFANTGAGANVLTF. CDR3 bases: TGTGCTAGTGGTTTTGCTAATACAGGGGCTGGGGCCAACGTCCTGACTTTC. V gene TRBV12-5 combines with J gene TRBJ2-6; 7 nucleotides line up with TRBD1. The germline gives CDR1 LGHNT, CDR2 FRNRAP. Losses at the gene ends were 3 bases for V and 2 bases for J; bases not matched to a gene: 7. The length of the CDR3 is 17 residues. Combining the CDR3 with reference TRBV12-5 and TRBJ2-6 gives the whole variable domain DARVTQTPRHKVTEMGQEVTMRCQPILGHNTVFWYRQTMMQGLELLAYFRNRAPLDDSGMPKDRFSAEMPDATLATLKIQPSEPRDSAVYFCASGFANTGAGANVLTFGAGSRLTVL.

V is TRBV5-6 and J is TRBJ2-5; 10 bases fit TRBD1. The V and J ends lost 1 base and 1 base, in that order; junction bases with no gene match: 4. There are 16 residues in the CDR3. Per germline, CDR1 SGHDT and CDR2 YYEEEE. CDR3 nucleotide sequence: TGTGCCAGCAGCTTGTGGGGACAGGGGTCCCAAGAGACCCAGTACTTC. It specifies CASSLWGQGSQETQYF. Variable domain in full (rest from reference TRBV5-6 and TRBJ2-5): DAGVTQSPTHLIKTRGQQVTLRCSPKSGHDTVSWYQQALGQGPQFIFQYYEEEERQRGNFPDRFSGHQFPNYSSELNVNALLLGDSALYLCASSLWGQGSQETQYFGPGTRLLVL.

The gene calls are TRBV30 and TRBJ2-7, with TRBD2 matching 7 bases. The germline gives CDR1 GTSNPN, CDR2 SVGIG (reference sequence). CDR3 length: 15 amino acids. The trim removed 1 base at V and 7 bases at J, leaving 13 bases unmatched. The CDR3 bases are TGTGCCTGGAGTGATAGCCCAGCGGGGTCGGGGGAGCAGTACTTC. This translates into CAWSDSPAGSGEQYF.

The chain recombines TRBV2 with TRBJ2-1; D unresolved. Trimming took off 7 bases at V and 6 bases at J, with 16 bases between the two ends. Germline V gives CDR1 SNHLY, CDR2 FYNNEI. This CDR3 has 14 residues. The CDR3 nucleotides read TGTGCCAGCAAGCCCACAGCCGCCGGCAATGAGCAGTTCTTC. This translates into CASKPTAAGNEQFF.

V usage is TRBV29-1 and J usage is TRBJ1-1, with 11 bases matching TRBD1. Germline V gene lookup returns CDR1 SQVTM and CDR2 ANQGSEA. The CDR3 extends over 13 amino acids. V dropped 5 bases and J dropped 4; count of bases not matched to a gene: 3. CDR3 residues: CSVHGTGGTEAFF. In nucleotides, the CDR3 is TGCAGCGTTCACGGGACAGGGGGCACTGAAGCTTTCTTT.

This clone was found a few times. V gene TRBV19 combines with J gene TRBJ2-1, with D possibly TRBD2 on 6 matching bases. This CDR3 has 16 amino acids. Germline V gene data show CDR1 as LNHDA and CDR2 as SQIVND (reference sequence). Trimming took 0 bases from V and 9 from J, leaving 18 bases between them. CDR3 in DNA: TGTGCCAGTAGTATAGAGGGACTGGTACGGCAAGGTGAGCAGTTCTTC. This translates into CASSIEGLVRQGEQFF.

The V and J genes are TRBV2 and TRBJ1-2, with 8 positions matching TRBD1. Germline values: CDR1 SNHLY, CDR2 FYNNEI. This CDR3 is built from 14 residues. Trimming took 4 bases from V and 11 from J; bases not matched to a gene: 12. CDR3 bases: TGTGCCAGCAGTGGATCCGGGACAGGTCTCTCATACACCTTC. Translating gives CASSGSGTGLSYTF.

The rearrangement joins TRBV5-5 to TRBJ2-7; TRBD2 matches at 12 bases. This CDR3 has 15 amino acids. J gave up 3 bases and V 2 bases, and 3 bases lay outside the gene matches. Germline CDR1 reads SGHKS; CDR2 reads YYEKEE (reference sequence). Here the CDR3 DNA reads TGTGCCAGCAGCTTTCGGACTAGCGGGGTCTACGAGCAGTACTTC. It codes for CASSFRTSGVYEQYF.

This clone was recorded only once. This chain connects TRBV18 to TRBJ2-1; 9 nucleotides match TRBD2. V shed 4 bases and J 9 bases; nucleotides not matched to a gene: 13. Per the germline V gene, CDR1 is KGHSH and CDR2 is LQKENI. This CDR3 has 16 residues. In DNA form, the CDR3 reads TGTGCCAGCTCACTGGGGCCGTCTAGCGGGGTGAGTGAGCAGTTCTTC. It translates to CASSLGPSSGVSEQFF. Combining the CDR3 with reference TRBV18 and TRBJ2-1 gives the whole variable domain NAGVMQNPRHLVRRRGQEARLRCSPMKGHSHVYWYRQLPEEGLKFMVYLQKENIIDESGMPKERFSAEFPKEGPSILRIQQVVRGDSAAYFCASSLGPSSGVSEQFFGPGTRLTVL.

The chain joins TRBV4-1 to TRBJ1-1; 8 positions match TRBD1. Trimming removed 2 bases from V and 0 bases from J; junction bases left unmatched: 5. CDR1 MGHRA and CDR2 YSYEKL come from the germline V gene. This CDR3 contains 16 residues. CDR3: CASSQPRDRLNTEAFF. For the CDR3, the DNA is TGCGCCAGCAGCCAACCCCGGGACAGGTTGAACACTGAAGCTTTCTTT.

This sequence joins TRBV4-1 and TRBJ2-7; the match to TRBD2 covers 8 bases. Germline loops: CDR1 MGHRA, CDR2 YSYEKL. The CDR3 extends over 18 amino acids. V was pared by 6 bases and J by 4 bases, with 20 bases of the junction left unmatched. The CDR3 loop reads CASRGLSRGRGGRYEQYF. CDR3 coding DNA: TGCGCCAGCAGAGGTTTATCGAGGGGACGGGGGGGCCGGTACGAGCAGTACTTC.

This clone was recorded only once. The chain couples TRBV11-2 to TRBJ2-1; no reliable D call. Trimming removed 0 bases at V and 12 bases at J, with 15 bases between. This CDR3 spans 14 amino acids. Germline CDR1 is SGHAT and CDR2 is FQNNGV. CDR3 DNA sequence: TGTGCCAGCAGCTTAGATGTCGGTACATCGGGGCAGTTCTTC. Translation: CASSLDVGTSGQFF.

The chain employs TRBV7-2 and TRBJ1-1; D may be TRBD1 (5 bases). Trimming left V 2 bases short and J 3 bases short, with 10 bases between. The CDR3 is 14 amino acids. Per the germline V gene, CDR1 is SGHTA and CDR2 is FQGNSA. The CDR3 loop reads CASSLMGHDTEAFF. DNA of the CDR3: TGTGCCAGCAGCTTAATGGGGCATGACACTGAAGCTTTCTTT.

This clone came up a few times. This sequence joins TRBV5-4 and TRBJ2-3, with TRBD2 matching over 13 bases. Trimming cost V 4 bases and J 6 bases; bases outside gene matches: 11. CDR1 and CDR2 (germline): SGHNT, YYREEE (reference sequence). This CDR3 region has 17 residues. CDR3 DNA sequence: TGTGCCAGCAGCCCGGGACTAGCGGGATTACGGAGGGATACGCAGTATTTT. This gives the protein CASSPGLAGLRRDTQYF.

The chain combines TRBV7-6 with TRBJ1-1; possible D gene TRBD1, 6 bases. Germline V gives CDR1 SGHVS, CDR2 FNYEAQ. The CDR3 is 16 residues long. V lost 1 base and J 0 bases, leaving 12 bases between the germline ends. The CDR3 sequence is CASSLGGGSVNTEAFF. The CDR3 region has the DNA TGTGCCAGCAGCTTAGGAGGGGGTTCGGTGAACACTGAAGCTTTCTTT.

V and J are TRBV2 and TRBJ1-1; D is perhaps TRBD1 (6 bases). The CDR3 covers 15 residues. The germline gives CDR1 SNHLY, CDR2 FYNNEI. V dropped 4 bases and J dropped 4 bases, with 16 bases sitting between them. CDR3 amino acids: CASSVRQPRGTEAFF. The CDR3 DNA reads TGTGCCAGCAGTGTACGACAGCCCAGGGGCACTGAAGCTTTCTTT.

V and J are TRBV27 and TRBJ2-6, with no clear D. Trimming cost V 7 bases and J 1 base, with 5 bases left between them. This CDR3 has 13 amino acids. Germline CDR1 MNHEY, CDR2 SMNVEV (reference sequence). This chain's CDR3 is CASTPSGANVLTF. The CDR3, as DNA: TGTGCCAGCACCCCATCTGGGGCCAACGTCCTGACTTTC.

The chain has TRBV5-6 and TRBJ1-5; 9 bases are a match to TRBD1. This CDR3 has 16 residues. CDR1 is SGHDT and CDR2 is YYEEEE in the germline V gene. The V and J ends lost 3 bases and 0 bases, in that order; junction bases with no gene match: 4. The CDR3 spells CASSYWTGDSNQPQHF. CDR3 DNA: TGTGCCAGCAGCTACTGGACAGGGGATAGCAATCAGCCCCAGCATTTT. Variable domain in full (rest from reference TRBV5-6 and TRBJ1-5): DAGVTQSPTHLIKTRGQQVTLRCSPKSGHDTVSWYQQALGQGPQFIFQYYEEEERQRGNFPDRFSGHQFPNYSSELNVNALLLGDSALYLCASSYWTGDSNQPQHFGDGTRLSIL.

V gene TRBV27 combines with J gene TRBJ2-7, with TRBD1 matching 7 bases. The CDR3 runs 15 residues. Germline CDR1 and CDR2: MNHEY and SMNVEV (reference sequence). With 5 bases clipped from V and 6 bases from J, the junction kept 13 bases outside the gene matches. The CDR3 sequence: CASSPLQGNPLEQYF. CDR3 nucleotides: TGTGCCAGCAGTCCCCTACAGGGGAACCCGCTCGAGCAGTACTTC.

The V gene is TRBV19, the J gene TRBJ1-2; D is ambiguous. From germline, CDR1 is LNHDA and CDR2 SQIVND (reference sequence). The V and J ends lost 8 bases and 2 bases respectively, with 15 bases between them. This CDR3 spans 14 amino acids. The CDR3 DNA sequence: TGTGCCAGTGGCCGAGGCCAGTCCAACTATGGCTACACCTTC. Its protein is CASGRGQSNYGYTF. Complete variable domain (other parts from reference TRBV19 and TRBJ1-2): DGGITQSPKYLFRKEGQNVTLSCEQNLNHDAMYWYRQDPGQGLRLIYYSQIVNDFQKGDIAEGYSVSREKKESFPLTVTSAQKNPTAFYLCASGRGQSNYGYTFGSGTRLTVV.

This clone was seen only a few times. CDR3 protein: CASSRAGGAGYTF. The CDR3 DNA reads as TGTGCCAGCAGCCGCGCCGGGGGGGCTGGCTACACCTTC. The chain employs TRBV7-2 and TRBJ1-2; TRBD1 is a possible D gene (6 bases). CDR3 size: 13 residues. Germline assignment: CDR1 SGHTA and CDR2 FQGNSA. The V end lost 5 bases, the J end lost 7 bases, and 14 bases lay between the germline ends.